Reported below is one T cell receptor (beta chain). V lost 5 bases, J lost 4 bases, and 7 bases lay in between. The germline CDR1 and CDR2 sequences are DFQATT and SNEGSKA (reference sequence). The length of the CDR3 is 11 residues. This sample was included in a study of radiation and T cells in renal cell carcinoma. Using immunoSEQ multiplex PCR, the repertoire was profiled, and TCRdb retains in-frame clones only, with some absent. The repertoire consists of roughly 100,000 clones, with 80% to 90% occurring once and the leading ten covering about 7.2%. Noted time point: blood 4 weeks post-SBRT, at nephrectomy. The treatment: 15 Gy SBRT to primary tumor, nephrectomy 4 weeks later. Nephrectomy followed 15 Gy stereotactic body radiation by 4 weeks.

The clonotype comes from a man between 60 and 70 years old with renal cell carcinoma. The source material was blood, sampled from a patient whose treatment included radiotherapy and nephrectomy. The chain joins TRBV20-1 to TRBJ2-3; no firm D call. The CDR3 reads CSAGVSDTQYF. The CDR3 nucleotides are TGCAGTGCTGGAGTATCAGATACGCAGTATTTT.